This T cell receptor beta chain originates from a study of cytomegalovirus exposure and HLA in healthy donors (dated by TCRdb to 2016 to 2017). For the wider study: According to an earlier analysis of 550 to 700 of the donors, 200 million or so T cells yielded roughly 100 million unique TCR beta sequences and approximately 280 Gb of sequence data. Along with the roughly 710-subject first cohort, a separate validation cohort of 120 different subjects was used. Genome-wide SNP genotypes for about 65% of the roughly 700 donors were used in a later genetic analysis, which treated that subset as a discovery cohort. High-throughput TCR immunosequencing, statistical association of individual TCRs with disease status, and machine learning were combined to predict cytomegalovirus infection status. Among the roughly 410 genotyped donors, about 85% belonged to the genetic ancestry cluster associated with self-reported Caucasian donors. Four to six DR-DQ haplotypes were handled as single units for association and clustering, since linkage in the cohort was strong. Donor age, sex, ethnicity and CMV serostatus were compiled alongside the repertoire data. In a later analysis, previously published TCR beta repertoires from roughly 710 donors were re-analyzed and high-resolution HLA genotyping was added so that TCR occurrence patterns could be studied. An earlier analysis of nearly 600 of the donors applied high-throughput TCR beta sequencing to assess whether each TCR beta V gene segment acted as functional or pseudogenic. Across under 500 genotyped donors of the cohort, an average of 235,054 unique TCR beta nucleotide sequences per donor were sequenced, and roughly a sixth of those sequences were non-productive. The study was designed to test whether signatures of past pathogen exposure could be identified by cataloging public T cell receptors. In the later analysis, no new phenotypic data were used to find candidate immune exposures; instead, reliance was placed on TCR beta sequences and their occurrence across donors. The study used immunosequencing to profile the T cell repertoires of approximately 640 subjects and linked those repertoires to cytomegalovirus serostatus. An early release that covered approximately 600 HLA-typed donors contained about 300 gigabases of sequencing data and approximately 85 million unique TCR sequences. The number of typed donors differed by locus: about 629-630 for A, B, C, DRB1 and DQB1; about 520 for DQA1; over 600 for DPA1; and 450 to 480 for DPB1. HLA typing covered class I and class II loci at four-digit resolution. Every repertoire in the discovery cohort had been generated on one and the same sequencing platform.

Library generation was performed with the immunoSEQ multiplex PCR assay. The multiplex PCR relied on a mix of 60 forward primers for TCR Vbeta segments and 13 reverse primers for TCR Jbeta segments. Amplification of the CDR3 region of rearranged TCR beta genes was performed with a multiplex PCR assay on genomic DNA. The amplified TCR beta libraries were sequenced on the Illumina HiSeq System as 87-base-pair reads. The original pipeline was this. Across the 640 or so repertoires, a later analysis counted some 80 million unique TCR beta chains, 9 million to 14 million of which were shared by at least two donors. A nearest-neighbor algorithm error-corrected the raw reads and collapsed the reads into unique sequences, merging closely related sequences to remove PCR and sequencing errors. To assign V, D and J gene segments, CDR3 sequences were aligned to IMGT reference sequences. Each retained sequence needed at least a six-nucleotide match to both a V gene segment and a J gene segment. A rearrangement counted as productive if the CDR3 had no stop codons and remained in frame with V and J, and every other rearrangement counted as non-productive. CDR3 was defined by IMGT convention, running from the second conserved V-encoded cysteine to the conserved J-encoded phenylalanine. Sequences without an unambiguous match to a single V gene segment were excluded from the earlier analysis of about 640 of the donors. In an earlier analysis of several hundred of the donors, V segments were called functional above 56.7% productive rearrangements and were called segregating when the between-donor standard deviation exceeded 5%. A statistical classification framework was developed to diagnose cytomegalovirus status using the catalog of TCR beta chain sequences. A later analysis assigned V and J genes by comparing TCR nucleotide sequences with IMGT/GENE-DB human TR gene sequences. The TCRdist pipeline was used in a later analysis to assign CDR3 sequences and most-parsimonious VDJ recombination scenarios. In a later analysis, each TCR beta chain was defined by its CDR3 amino acid sequence together with its V-gene family, and reads without a unique V-gene family were excluded. As a way to deal with suspected cross-contamination and a sequencing artifact, a later analysis dropped 450 to 600 nucleotide sequences that were highly shared and had low generation probability. A later analysis calculated a clonal expansion index for each public chain from normalized within-repertoire ranks of inferred template counts. In a later analysis, generation probabilities were computed with a VDJ recombination model fitted to out-of-frame rearrangements, and the resulting probabilities were checked against IGoR. In a later analysis, hypergeometric tests were used to score TCR-TCR, TCR-HLA and TCR-CMV co-occurrence, with a repertoire-size bias correction applied to TCR pairs. To estimate false discovery rates, a later analysis permuted the HLA or CMV assignments 20 times. In a later analysis, co-occurring TCRs were grouped using DBSCAN, with TCRdist sequence similarity added in when clustering inside HLA-allele-positive subsets. For co-occurrence clustering, repertoires with fewer than 30,000 or more than 120,000 public chains were excluded, along with 4 to 6 repertoires with anomalous nucleotide sharing. TCRdb provides this immuneACCESS table in a form limited to in-frame rearrangements. Some clones are lacking; in checked studies, under half of them reflect an unresolved V gene, and why the rest are absent is not known. V and J calls and clone size come straight from that table; D and trimming were deduced from the DNA. Counted in this sample were fewer than 150,000 clones; about 66% of them appeared once. The ten biggest clones cover about 1.5% of the sample.

The CDR3 has 16 amino acids, counting the end cysteine and phenylalanine. Only the CDR3 part of the read is kept: 48 bases, read in frame from the first base. The germline V gene (reference sequence) gives CDR1 as LNHDA and CDR2 as SQIVND. Concerning this clone itself: Its antigen target is currently unknown. Relative to the germline gene, one junction end is altered; a read error may explain this. Other DNA sequences in the sample encode the same CDR3.

The research as a whole found: Because HLA typing was unavailable for some donors at each locus, only the typed subset was used in association tests. The sequencing pipeline was judged likely to have produced a cluster of highly shared sequence variants as a technical artifact. When HLA alleles, especially DR and DQ, strongly co-occurred, attributing TCR associations to individual alleles was difficult. A further reported finding was that TCR beta sequences accurately predicted the HLA-A and HLA-B alleles for most subjects in the first cohort. In a later analysis, the rate of TCR association differed among HLA loci, with DRB1 alleles having the most associated TCRs and HLA-C alleles having the fewest. Linkage disequilibrium might explain the correlated functional status among segregating V segments, but an unknown experimental factor could not be ruled out. The only immune exposure information available for the cohort was CMV serostatus. Across donors, most TCR sequences were observed very rarely, whereas some public TCRs were present in many individuals. According to a later genetic analysis, donors in an Asian-associated ancestry cluster had fewer N-insertions in productive TCRs than the approximately 650-donor mean. The classifier was reported to diagnose cytomegalovirus status with high specificity and sensitivity in both the original cohort and the validation cohort. Specific HLA alleles were associated with about 17,000 TCR beta sequences at a false discovery rate of 0.05 in a later analysis. Three of the identified cytomegalovirus-associated TCR beta chains were confirmed in vitro to be specific for cytomegalovirus antigens. A later analysis found that HLA-associated TCR beta chains were more clonally expanded and had lower generation probabilities than equally common non-associated chains. Because counts were too low, 15 to 20 rarely observed V segments, including chromosome 9 orphons, were left out of the earlier analysis of about 500 of the donors. According to a later analysis, parvovirus B19, influenza, CMV and Epstein-Barr virus appeared linked to several top co-occurrence clusters. Most CMV-associated TCR beta chains appeared to be HLA-restricted in a later analysis, and the HLA associations seemed to be driven largely by CMV exposure. Only TCR beta chains were sequenced in this cohort, and the absence of alpha or paired-chain data limited detectable features. The authors suggested that the approach could potentially be extended to other disease states and immunological phenotypes. In an earlier analysis of 587 of the donors, most TCR beta V segments appeared in productive rearrangements about 87% or about 30% of the time, broadly matching IMGT annotations. Roughly uniform sequencing depth across donors was assumed in presence/absence analyses, although this assumption may not hold. Some IMGT-functional V segments, including TRBV6-2 and TRBV6-3, could not be told apart with the 87-base-pair reads, so those segments were excluded. In the study, some 180 TCR beta chains were listed as associated with cytomegalovirus. V-gene and J-gene trimming of TCR beta chains was associated with a missense DCLRE1C variant in a later genetic analysis, and the association was replicated in an independent cohort.

The cohort comprised some 700 healthy bone marrow donors. Cohort members were all nominally healthy when sampled, although unrecorded immune exposures were likely present. CMV serostatus was positive for 289 and negative for about 55% of the 666 cohort members, and was not recorded for this donor. Every donor gave a peripheral blood sample, and the peripheral blood mononuclear cells from that sample were used for TCR beta sequencing. The Qiagen DNeasy Blood Extraction Kit was used to extract genomic DNA from the blood cell samples. Material: PBMCs. This TCR was recovered from a human donor in good health. The V and J genes are TRBV19 and TRBJ1-5; the D region possibly corresponds to TRBD1 (5 bases align). The CDR3 is CASSSRQITSNQPQHF. The DNA sequence follows: TGCGCCAGTAGTAGTAGACAGATTACTAGCAATCAGCCCCAGCATTTT. The reference TRBV19 and TRBJ1-5 proteins fill in what lies around the CDR3, so the full variable domain reads DGGITQSPKYLFRKEGQNVTLSCEQNLNHDAMYWYRQDPGQGLRLIYYSQIVNDFQKGDIAEGYSVSREKKESFPLTVTSAQKNPTAFYLCASSSRQITSNQPQHFGDGTRLSIL.